A selection of T cell receptor beta chains follows, all from one sample in a study of sequential checkpoint blockade in melanoma. Profiling relied on immunoSEQ multiplex PCR, and the TCRdb table lists in-frame clones only, not all of them. The table lists about 3,800 clones, more than 20% of them singletons. The sequenced sample was tumor tissue (inferred from file names), obtained from a patient given nivolumab and ipilimumab in sequence. The source of these receptors is a human donor with melanoma. CDR3s include the opening cysteine and the closing phenylalanine or tryptophan. The D gene is left open where the match is weak. Rows may omit the clone size; those that give it use once, few, many or a size class.

D gene,clone size,J gene,V gene,CDR3 DNA,CDR3 protein
NA,medium-sized,TRBJ2-5,TRBV6-8,TGTGCCAGCCGAGACCGCGTAGAGACCCAGTACTTC,CASRDRVETQYF
TRBD2,NA,TRBJ2-1,TRBV30,TGTGCCTGGGGGACTAGCGGGAGCCGGTCCTACAATGAGCAGTTCTTC,CAWGTSGSRSYNEQFF
TRBD1,NA,TRBJ2-7,TRBV18,TGTGCCAGCTCACCATATTCCGGGACAGGGATCTACGAGCAGTACTTC,CASSPYSGTGIYEQYF
NA,NA,TRBJ2-7,TRBV7-2,TGTGCCAGCCGAGCAGGAGAAGAAATCGAGCAGTACTTC,CASRAGEEIEQYF
NA,NA,TRBJ2-4,TRBV9,TGTGCCAGCAGTGGTTACTCACAGGGCCTAGCCAAAAACATTCAGTACTTC,CASSGYSQGLAKNIQYF
TRBD2,many,TRBJ2-1,TRBV11-3,TGTGCCAGCAGCTCTACACCCCGGGGGCTAGCGGGTATGGATGAGCAGTTCTTC,CASSSTPRGLAGMDEQFF
NA,NA,TRBJ1-1,TRBV23-1,TGCGCCAGCAGCCTGATTCGGGACACTGAAGCTTTCTTT,CASSLIRDTEAFF
TRBD2,few,TRBJ2-7,TRBV6-8,TGTGCCAGCGGGTCTAGCGGGAGAGACTACGAGCAGTACTTC,CASGSSGRDYEQYF
NA,large,TRBJ1-2,TRBV19,TGTGCCAGTAGTGGGGGACTTCCCTATGGCTACACCTTC,CASSGGLPYGYTF
NA,few,TRBJ2-5,TRBV6-8,TGTGCCAGCAGTACACCGGGGGAGACCCAGTACTTC,CASSTPGETQYF
NA,NA,TRBJ1-2,TRBV15,TGTGCCACCAGCAGAGACCGAATAGCCCCGGTCTATGGCTACACCTTC,CATSRDRIAPVYGYTF
TRBD2,medium-sized,TRBJ2-5,TRBV11-3,TGTGCCAGCAGCTGGGGCGGGAGCGCGGGAGAGACCCAGTACTTC,CASSWGGSAGETQYF
NA,many,TRBJ2-5,TRBV11-3,TGTGCCAGCAGCTTATTAAATAGGCCCCAAGAGACCCAGTACTTC,CASSLLNRPQETQYF
NA,NA,TRBJ2-5,TRBV4-1,TGCGCCAGCAGCCAAGATCAGAACCAAGGAGAGACCCAGTACTTC,CASSQDQNQGETQYF
NA,NA,TRBJ1-4,TRBV25-1,TGTGCCAGCAGTGATTCCCCAGGGATGAATGAAAAACTGTTTTTT,CASSDSPGMNEKLFF
NA,large,TRBJ1-1,TRBV19,TGTGCCAGTAGTATTGGGTCGCACACTGAAGCTTTCTTT,CASSIGSHTEAFF
NA,NA,TRBJ2-7,TRBV30,TGTGCCTGGAGTAGAACCGGACGGGACGAGCAGTACTTC,CAWSRTGRDEQYF
NA,NA,TRBJ2-1,TRBV5-1,TGCGCCAGCAGCTTGGGGAACGAGCCTAATGAGCAGTTCTTC,CASSLGNEPNEQFF
NA,NA,TRBJ2-3,TRBV12-5,TGTGCTAGTGGTTTGGGGTCCACAGATACGCAGTATTTT,CASGLGSTDTQYF
TRBD1,few,TRBJ1-5,TRBV6-8,TGTGCCAGCAGAAGTGAACAGGGGGGATCTCAGCCCCAGCATTTT,CASRSEQGGSQPQHF
NA,many,TRBJ1-2,TRBV12-2,TGTGCCACTCAGCCGTCGGACAGAGGTACGGGCTACACCTTC,CATQPSDRGTGYTF
NA,NA,TRBJ2-3,TRBV19,TGTGCCAGTAGTATAAGTGGACTCAACACAGATACGCAGTATTTT,CASSISGLNTDTQYF
NA,medium-sized,TRBJ2-7,TRBV6-1,TGTGCCAGCAGTGAAGGGTCCCCAGGGGAGAGCTCCTACGAGCAGTACTTC,CASSEGSPGESSYEQYF
NA,NA,TRBJ2-2,TRBV6-8,TGTGCCACCCCCCGGGGTTCTAACACCGGGGAGCTGTTTTTT,CATPRGSNTGELFF
TRBD1,NA,TRBJ1-5,TRBV19,TGTGCCAGTAAGGTCGGGACAGGGGGCAATCAGCCCCAGCATTTT,CASKVGTGGNQPQHF
NA,NA,TRBJ2-2,TRBV30,TGTGCCTGGAGTCCCCGGTACGGGGAGCTGTTTTTT,CAWSPRYGELFF
NA,many,TRBJ1-5,TRBV11-3,TGTGCCAGCAGCTTAGGGGATTTTGATCAGGGACAGCCCCAGCATTTT,CASSLGDFDQGQPQHF
TRBD2,few,TRBJ2-3,TRBV11-3,TGTGCCAGCAGTTTCTCAAGACTAGCGGGAGAAACCGATACGCAGTATTTT,CASSFSRLAGETDTQYF
NA,few,TRBJ2-7,TRBV15,TGTGCCACCAGCAGTCCCCCTTGGAGGGACAGAGGGTACGAGCAGTACTTC,CATSSPPWRDRGYEQYF
NA,NA,TRBJ1-2,TRBV30,TGTGCCTGGAGTGTAGGGCTACCCCCGGTGGGCTATGGCTACACCTTC,CAWSVGLPPVGYGYTF
TRBD1,NA,TRBJ1-1,TRBV6-8,TGTGCCAGCAGTTACTCAGCCCCAGGGGGGGGTATGAACACTGAAGCTTTCTTT,CASSYSAPGGGMNTEAFF
NA,NA,TRBJ2-1,TRBV4-1,TGCGCCAGCAGCCAAGGGGGCTACGGGGCCTACAATGAGCAGTTCTTC,CASSQGGYGAYNEQFF
TRBD2,NA,TRBJ2-7,TRBV14,TGTGCCAGCCGGCTAGCGGGAGACAACGAGCAGTACTTC,CASRLAGDNEQYF
NA,few,TRBJ2-4,TRBV11-3,TGTGCCAGCAGCTTTGGGACGTCTGGATTAGCCAAAAACATTCAGTACTTC,CASSFGTSGLAKNIQYF
NA,NA,TRBJ2-3,TRBV11-3,TGTGCCAGCAGCTTGGGTCACAGGGTGAAAGATACGCAGTATTTT,CASSLGHRVKDTQYF
NA,NA,TRBJ2-2,TRBV15,TGTGCCACCAGCAGAGTGCGGGAAATCAGCACCGGGGAGCTGTTTTTT,CATSRVREISTGELFF
TRBD2,medium-sized,TRBJ2-3,TRBV11-3,TGTGCCAGCAGCTCTGCTGAGGGAGGGAGCACAGATACGCAGTATTTT,CASSSAEGGSTDTQYF
NA,medium-sized,TRBJ2-1,TRBV12-2,TGTGCCACCACTCGACAGGGGAAACACAATGAGCAGTTCTTC,CATTRQGKHNEQFF
NA,NA,TRBJ1-4,TRBV11-3,TGTGCCAGCAGCCCAGCGCTGGGGACTTATGAAAAACTGTTTTTT,CASSPALGTYEKLFF
NA,NA,TRBJ1-2,TRBV10-2,TGCGCCAGCAGTGAGAGGCCGGATACTAACTATGGCTACACCTTC,CASSERPDTNYGYTF
NA,NA,TRBJ2-3,TRBV7-1,TGTGCCAGCAGCGGTCGTGTGACAGATACGCAGTATTTT,CASSGRVTDTQYF
NA,medium-sized,TRBJ2-1,TRBV11-3,TGTGCCAGCAGCGTCCAGGGGGGACAACACCGGGGTGAGCAGTTCTTC,CASSVQGGQHRGEQFF
TRBD2,NA,TRBJ2-1,TRBV6-8,TGTGCCAGCAGTTACGGACTAGCGGGAGGGAATGAGCAGTTCTTC,CASSYGLAGGNEQFF
NA,few,TRBJ2-1,TRBV18,TGTGCCAGCTCACCACAACTCAACAATGAGCAGTTCTTC,CASSPQLNNEQFF
TRBD2,many,TRBJ2-3,TRBV11-3,TGTGCCAGCAGCCCAATAGCGGGGGCTAGCACAGATACGCAGTATTTT,CASSPIAGASTDTQYF
NA,medium-sized,TRBJ1-5,TRBV11-3,TGTGCCAGCAGCTCGATGGGGTCGGGCAATCAGCCCCAGCATTTT,CASSSMGSGNQPQHF
NA,few,TRBJ2-3,TRBV12-5,TGTGCCAGCACCTTAGGTACAGATACGCAGTATTTT,CASTLGTDTQYF
NA,medium-sized,TRBJ2-2,TRBV11-3,TGTGCCAGCAGCTTAAGTCTAGTCGTTAACGGGGAGCTGTTTTTT,CASSLSLVVNGELFF
NA,NA,TRBJ2-2,TRBV10-2,TGCGCCAGCAGTGAAATCGGCAGGGCGAACACCGGGGAGCTGTTTTTT,CASSEIGRANTGELFF
TRBD2,many,TRBJ2-1,TRBV9,TGTGCCAGCAGCGTAGCTAGCGGGACCTACAATGAGCAGTTCTTC,CASSVASGTYNEQFF
NA,medium-sized,TRBJ1-1,TRBV6-1,TGTGCCAGCAGTGAAGCTAGGGAGGTTACTGAAGCTTTCTTT,CASSEAREVTEAFF
TRBD1,many,TRBJ1-5,TRBV11-3,TGTGCCAGCAGCTCAGGACAGGGGTGGGGGCAGCCCCAGCATTTT,CASSSGQGWGQPQHF
NA,many,TRBJ2-1,TRBV1,TGCGCCAGCAGCCAAGATTTTCTTCCGGGACTCCTCAACAATGAGCAGTTCTTC,CASSQDFLPGLLNNEQFF
NA,few,TRBJ1-2,TRBV5-1,TGCGCCAGCAGCTTGGTAGCCAGAGGATATGGCTACACCTTC,CASSLVARGYGYTF
TRBD1,many,TRBJ1-2,TRBV11-3,TGTGCCAGCAGCCCCGACAGGGTTAACTATGGCTACACCTTC,CASSPDRVNYGYTF
TRBD1,many,TRBJ2-3,TRBV11-3,TGTGCCAGCAGCTCCACAGGGGGCATAGATACGCAGTATTTT,CASSSTGGIDTQYF
NA,medium-sized,TRBJ1-1,TRBV11-3,TGTGCCAGCACGCAACCTACGACCGGGCGCACTGAAGCTTTCTTT,CASTQPTTGRTEAFF
NA,NA,TRBJ1-4,TRBV6-8,TGTGCCAGCAGTTACTCCGGGACGGCGAATGAAAAACTGTTTTTT,CASSYSGTANEKLFF